Sequencing of this T cell receptor (beta chain) was carried out in a study of identical twins. This clonotype has a handful of counts. This CDR3 is 15 amino acids long. With 1 base removed from V and 3 bases from J, the gap between germline ends came to 15 bases. Germline V gives CDR1 DFQATT, CDR2 SNEGSKA (reference sequence). TCRdb fed the 5' RACE reads into MiXCR, producing one record per CDR3 protein. The data hold just under 550,000 distinct CDR3 sequences, with 15% observed a single time. These data were likewise used in another study, on yellow fever vaccine responses in identical twins.

This chain uses TRBV20-1 with TRBJ2-5; a possible D gene is TRBD1 (6 bases). The receptor comes from a woman younger than 30 in good health. Sequencing was done on a sample of CD4+ T cells sorted from blood. CDR3 region: CSARVWGPFEETQYF. CDR3 nucleotides: TGCAGTGCTAGAGTTTGGGGGCCTTTCGAAGAGACCCAGTACTTC.